These 20 T cell receptor beta chains came from one sample sequenced in a study of blood T cell repertoires in COVID-19. Libraries were prepared by immunoSEQ multiplex PCR; TCRdb keeps only in-frame clonotypes and omits some of them. The repertoire holds 87,000 or so clones, with about 90% as singletons. Source material: peripheral blood. These receptors all stem from a man at least 80 years old with acute or convalescent COVID-19.

This clone has just one count. The V call is TRBV5-6, the J call TRBJ1-3; D not resolved. Germline-derived CDR1 and CDR2 are SGHDT and YYEEEE. The CDR3 is made up of 15 amino acids. Trimming cost V 1 base and J 0 bases, with 8 bases left between them. The CDR3 region has the DNA TGTGCCAGCAGCTTGAGAGGCAACTCTGGAAACACCATATATTTT. The encoded protein is CASSLRGNSGNTIYF.

This clone was observed a single time. This sequence joins TRBV18 and TRBJ2-1; TRBD1 might be the D (5 bases). This CDR3 region has 12 residues. The germline V gene has CDR1 KGHSH and CDR2 LQKENI. V was clipped by 6 bases and J by 5 bases, with 8 bases between them. Here the CDR3 DNA reads TGTGCCAGCTCTCAACAGGACAATGAGCAGTTCTTC. As protein: CASSQQDNEQFF.

This rearrangement joins TRBV29-1 to TRBJ2-1, with no clear D. The CDR3 runs to 15 residues. CDR1 SQVTM and CDR2 ANQGSEA come from the germline V gene. V was pared by 0 bases and J by 2 bases, with 11 bases between. In DNA, the CDR3 is TGCAGCGTTGAAGATCCCCGAGGCGCCTACAATGAGCAGTTCTTC. It encodes CSVEDPRGAYNEQFF.

The rearrangement joins TRBV4-2 to TRBJ2-7, with a weak D call TRBD2 (6 bases). CDR1 is LGHNA and CDR2 is YNFKEQ in the germline V gene. Trimming shortened V by 3 bases and J by 5 bases, and 14 bases separated the two germline ends. This CDR3 is 14 amino acids long. Here the CDR3 DNA reads TGTGCCAGCAGCCAGGGCGGGACTGCTCACGAGCAGTACTTC. Protein product: CASSQGGTAHEQYF.

This sequence joins TRBV7-2 and TRBJ1-3, with D tentatively TRBD1 (5 bases). V was cut by 3 bases and J by 4 bases, with 13 bases left in between. CDR1 SGHTA and CDR2 FQGNSA come from the germline V gene. The CDR3 runs 15 residues. Here the CDR3 reads CASSFDSLIGNTIYF. The CDR3 coding sequence is TGTGCCAGCAGCTTCGACAGTCTTATCGGAAACACCATATATTTT.

The chain recombines TRBV5-1 with TRBJ2-3; no clear D. Germline assignment: CDR1 SGHRS and CDR2 YFSETQ. V lost 7 bases and J 2 bases, leaving 14 bases between the germline ends. The CDR3 length is 14 residues. The CDR3 DNA reads as TGCGCCAGCTCTGGTCCGGAGACCACAGATACGCAGTATTTT. This sequence encodes CASSGPETTDTQYF.

In DNA, the CDR3 is TGTGCCAGCAGTACCAGGGAGACCCAGTACTTC. The encoded protein is CASSTRETQYF. The chain carries TRBV6-5 and TRBJ2-5; D gene unclear. V lost 5 bases, J lost 5 bases, and 6 bases lay in between. The V gene's germline CDR1 is MNHEY and CDR2 SVGAGI. The CDR3 contains 11 residues.

The chain carries TRBV10-1 and TRBJ1-5, with 9 bases lining up with TRBD1. Germline-derived CDR1 and CDR2 are WNHNN and SYGVQD (reference sequence). V dropped 10 bases and J dropped 0; count of bases not matched to a gene: 13. The CDR3 consists of 17 residues. The CDR3 region is CATGKDRGEDSNQPQHF. Here the CDR3 DNA reads TGCGCCACTGGGAAGGACAGGGGCGAAGATAGCAATCAGCCCCAGCATTTT.

This clone was seen a single time. V usage is TRBV7-9 and J usage is TRBJ1-1; D is undetermined. CDR1 SEHNR and CDR2 FQNEAQ come from the germline V gene (reference sequence). V lost 1 base, J lost 4 bases, and 10 bases lay in between. CDR3 length: 14 residues. Here the CDR3 DNA reads TGTGCCAGCAGCTTAGGCGGAGGGATCACTGAAGCTTTCTTT. Translated: CASSLGGGITEAFF.

This chain connects TRBV5-6 to TRBJ2-7; the match to TRBD2 covers 10 bases. V lost 5 bases, J lost 2 bases, and 4 bases stayed unmatched. This CDR3 is built from 14 residues. Germline V gene lookup returns CDR1 SGHDT and CDR2 YYEEEE. CDR3 DNA: TGTGCCAGCAGAACTAGCGGGACAACCTACGAGCAGTACTTC. Its translation: CASRTSGTTYEQYF.

This rearrangement joins TRBV7-2 to TRBJ2-7; perhaps TRBD2 as D (6 bases). This CDR3 region has 15 residues. CDR1 is SGHTA, CDR2 FQGNSA, per germline. The ends were cut back, 0 bases at V and 0 bases at J, with 9 bases in the middle. The CDR3 is CASSLAGGPSYEQYF. The CDR3 nucleotides are TGTGCCAGCAGCTTAGCGGGAGGCCCCTCCTACGAGCAGTACTTC.

This clone appeared a few times. V gene TRBV11-2 combines with J gene TRBJ1-1; TRBD1 is a possible D gene (5 bases). This CDR3 comprises 16 residues. Looked up from germline, CDR1 is SGHAT and CDR2 is FQNNGV. V lost 2 bases, J lost 6 bases, and 19 bases lay in between. CDR3 nucleotide sequence: TGTGCCAGCAGCTTACAAATTGGGAGCCCGGGGGCTGAAGCTTTCTTT. Protein: CASSLQIGSPGAEAFF.

The chain links TRBV6-5 to TRBJ1-2, with 7 nucleotides matching TRBD1. This CDR3 has 13 amino acids. Germline V gene sequence: CDR1 MNHEY, CDR2 SVGAGI. Trimming at V came to 2 bases and at J to 8 bases, leaving 5 bases not matched to a gene. The CDR3 protein is CASSYTTGEGYTF. In DNA, the CDR3 is TGTGCCAGCAGTTACACCACAGGGGAAGGCTACACCTTC.

V gene TRBV7-9 combines with J gene TRBJ2-1, with 10 bases that match TRBD2. The CDR3 totals 16 residues. V trimming: 5 bases; J trimming: 7 bases; junction bases outside the gene matches: 11. From germline, CDR1 is SEHNR and CDR2 FQNEAQ (reference sequence). CDR3 sequence: CASSPPTSGLSNEQFF. The CDR3 DNA follows: TGTGCCAGCAGCCCACCGACTAGCGGGCTGTCGAATGAGCAGTTCTTC.

This clone was detected only once. V usage is TRBV11-3 and J usage is TRBJ2-2; 10 bases are a match to TRBD2. The CDR3 runs to 16 residues. Germline CDR1 SGHNT, CDR2 YENEEA. Trimming took 5 bases from V and 2 from J; bases not matched to a gene: 5. The chain's CDR3 is CASSASGGTNTGELFF. CDR3 DNA: TGTGCCAGCAGCGCTAGCGGGGGAACCAACACCGGGGAGCTGTTTTTT.

V usage is TRBV7-9 and J usage is TRBJ2-3; 12 bases match TRBD2. Looked up from germline, CDR1 is SEHNR and CDR2 is FQNEAQ (reference sequence). The CDR3 is 13 residues long. V was pared by 8 bases and J by 3 bases, with 0 bases of the junction left unmatched. This chain's CDR3 is CASGLAGTDTQYF. In nucleotides, the CDR3 is TGTGCCAGCGGACTAGCGGGAACAGATACGCAGTATTTT. The full variable domain, its missing parts supplied by reference TRBV7-9 and TRBJ2-3, is DTGVSQNPRHKITKRGQNVTFRCDPISEHNRLYWYRQTLGQGPEFLTYFQNEAQLEKSRLLSDRFSAERPKGSFSTLEIQRTEQGDSAMYLCASGLAGTDTQYFGPGTRLTVL.

This chain connects TRBV18 to TRBJ1-1; the D gene is possibly TRBD1 (6 bases). Germline V CDR1 and CDR2: KGHSH, LQKENI. CDR3 length: 13 residues. Trimming removed 2 bases from V and 6 bases from J, with 10 bases in between. This CDR3 is CASSPVGGSEAFF. The CDR3 DNA sequence: TGTGCCAGCTCACCAGTAGGGGGATCTGAAGCTTTCTTT.

This chain links TRBV19 with TRBJ2-1; the D gene is possibly TRBD2 (7 bases). Trimming took off 1 base at V and 8 bases at J, with 15 bases between the two ends. Germline values: CDR1 LNHDA, CDR2 SQIVND (reference sequence). The CDR3 contains 15 residues. CDR3 in amino acids: CASSIGLGGGDEQFF. The CDR3 DNA is TGTGCCAGTAGTATAGGACTAGGGGGGGGAGATGAGCAGTTCTTC.

This chain links TRBV2 with TRBJ2-3; D might be TRBD2 (5 bases). V shed 7 bases and J shed 6 bases, with 20 bases lying between them. The length of the CDR3 is 15 residues. Per the germline V gene, CDR1 is SNHLY and CDR2 is FYNNEI. The CDR3 here is CASKAGEGLGDTQYF. DNA of the CDR3: TGTGCCAGCAAAGCCGGGGAAGGGTTAGGGGATACGCAGTATTTT.

V is TRBV7-2 and J is TRBJ2-3, with 9 bases aligning to TRBD1. From germline, CDR1 is SGHTA and CDR2 FQGNSA. CDR3 length: 15 amino acids. V shed 5 bases, J shed 5 bases, and the junction held 8 bases outside the gene matches. The CDR3 protein is CASSLRDRDLDTQYF. CDR3 nucleotides: TGTGCCAGCAGCCTCCGGGACAGGGACCTAGATACGCAGTATTTT.